This T cell receptor (beta chain) was captured by sequencing in a study of glioma-infiltrating T cells after dendritic cell vaccination. The study's findings and limits: The cohort had few patients with full blood and tumor sets. Estimated pretreatment TIL content predicted outcome after dendritic cell vaccination.

Time point defined: after dendritic cell vaccination, including at tumor progression/relapse. PBMC sampling occurred before vaccination, two weeks after the third dose, and at progression. Amplification used 60 V beta primers and 13 J beta primers. Repertoires were generated with immunoSEQ multiplex PCR, while TCRdb's copy carries only in-frame clones and drops some. This sample carries around 78,000 clones, around 85% of them seen once, and the ten largest clones take under 8.5%. The CDR3 has 17 amino acids. V shed 0 bases and J shed 0 bases, with 14 bases lying between them. Germline V lookup: CDR1 SEHNR, CDR2 FQNEAQ (reference sequence). As for this clone: What it recognizes is unknown.

The sample in question was blood, obtained after dendritic cell vaccination. This chain links TRBV7-9 with TRBJ1-1; tentatively, D is TRBD1 (6 bases). This receptor was obtained from a human donor with glioblastoma. CDR3 nucleotide sequence: TGTGCCAGCAGCTTAGCCGGGACATCAACCCTGAACACTGAAGCTTTCTTT. Translating gives CASSLAGTSTLNTEAFF.